This TCR beta chain comes out of a study of blood T cell repertoires in COVID-19. Study at large: T cells, B-cell-depleted T cells, or PBMCs supplied cDNA or gDNA.

Germline loops: CDR1 PRHDT, CDR2 FYEKMQ (reference sequence). The CDR3 extends over 14 amino acids. Unmatched junction bases numbered 5, after V lost 6 bases and J lost 1 base. This table comes from immunoSEQ multiplex PCR, and its TCRdb copy is limited to in-frame clones, with some not included. The sample records under 100,000 clones, roughly nine tenths being singletons. This clonotype originated in a man aged 60-69 years with COVID-19, enrolled during active disease. The V gene is TRBV13, the J gene TRBJ1-1, with 7 positions matching TRBD1. The sequencing sample was made of peripheral blood. The CDR3 DNA reads as TGTGCCAGCAGACGGGGACAGCCGAACACTGAAGCTTTCTTT. Translating it yields CASRRGQPNTEAFF.